A single sample gave rise to the 26 T cell receptor beta chains below, sequenced in a study of T cells in Graves' hyperthyroidism and ophthalmopathy. The source material, RNA transcripts, was used to amplify TCR beta CDR3 regions. An initial round of RT-PCR targeting the TCR CDR3 relied on the HTBI primer set. In TCRdb, the multiplex PCR reads were re-called with MiXCR into one record per CDR3 protein. The sample records around 760,000 distinct CDR3 sequences, about a third being singletons. Sequencing was carried out using blood. All receptors derive from a woman aged 40 to 50 with Graves' hyperthyroidism.

This clonotype came up many times. The rearrangement uses TRBV6-5 and TRBJ2-5; D is perhaps TRBD1 (5 bases). Trimming removed 6 bases at V and 5 bases at J, with 10 bases between. The germline V gene has CDR1 MNHEY and CDR2 SVGAGI. The length of the CDR3 is 12 residues. CDR3: CASSPWGETQYF. In DNA, the CDR3 is TGTGCCAGCAGCCCCTGGGGCGAGACCCAGTACTTC.

This chain connects TRBV5-1 to TRBJ2-5, with 9 bases aligning to TRBD1. The CDR3 is made up of 15 amino acids. V gave up 4 bases and J gave up 3 bases; unmatched junction bases: 7. Looked up from germline, CDR1 is SGHRS and CDR2 is YFSETQ. The CDR3 here is CASSQTTGGEETQYF. In DNA form, the CDR3 reads TGCGCCAGCAGCCAAACTACAGGGGGCGAAGAGACCCAGTACTTC.

The chain links TRBV7-2 to TRBJ1-4, with D tentatively TRBD1 (6 bases). Germline values: CDR1 SGHTA, CDR2 FQGNSA. The CDR3 covers 15 residues. Trimming shortened V by 6 bases and J by 7 bases, and 18 bases separated the two germline ends. The CDR3 sequence is CASRTGAGEGEKLFF. In DNA, the CDR3 is TGTGCCAGCAGAACGGGGGCAGGGGAGGGTGAAAAACTGTTTTTT.

The CDR3 nucleotides are TGCAGCGTTATTGGAGCGAGGAATGATGAGCAGTTCTTC. Translating gives CSVIGARNDEQFF. The V call is TRBV29-1, the J call TRBJ2-5; D remains unclear. The J call may be in error: the DNA end matches TRBJ2-1 better. CDR3 length equals 13 residues. The V gene's germline CDR1 is SQVTM and CDR2 ANQGSEA.

This chain connects TRBV15 to TRBJ2-7, with 9 bases identical to TRBD1. Germline CDR1 reads LNHNV; CDR2 reads YYDKDF (reference sequence). V lost 5 bases, J lost 2 bases, and 7 bases stayed unmatched. The length of the CDR3 is 15 residues. CDR3 sequence: CATSPGQGRTYEQYF. The CDR3 nucleotides read TGTGCCACCAGCCCTGGACAGGGGCGGACCTACGAGCAGTACTTC.

Ten or more counts support this clonotype. The V call is TRBV29-1, the J call TRBJ1-2, with D perhaps matching TRBD1 (5 bases). Germline CDR1 reads SQVTM; CDR2 reads ANQGSEA. The length of the CDR3 is 14 residues. Trimming took 6 bases from V and 1 from J, leaving 15 bases between them. CDR3: CSVAGQDYNYGYTF. CDR3 in DNA: TGCAGCGTCGCTGGACAAGATTATAACTATGGCTACACCTTC.

The chain employs TRBV4-1 and TRBJ1-1; the match to TRBD1 covers 7 bases. CDR3 size: 16 residues. Germline V lookup: CDR1 MGHRA, CDR2 YSYEKL. V gave up 3 bases and J gave up 7 bases; unmatched junction bases: 14. The CDR3 is CASSQDPGQLYVEAFF. The CDR3 DNA follows: TGCGCCAGCAGCCAGGATCCGGGACAGCTATATGTTGAAGCTTTCTTT.

This clonotype was seen many times. This sequence joins TRBV19 and TRBJ1-6; D is ambiguous. CDR1 LNHDA and CDR2 SQIVND come from the germline V gene (reference sequence). Trimming removed 4 bases from V and 15 bases from J, with 22 bases in between. The CDR3 totals 15 residues. CDR3 residues: CASSTASGEFQDLHF. The CDR3 coding sequence is TGTGCCAGTAGTACCGCTAGCGGGGAGTTCCAGGACCTCCACTTT.

This clonotype was seen repeatedly, ten times or more. The DNA for the CDR3 is TGTGCCAGCAGCTTTTCAGGGGAAGGCTACACCTTC. Amino acid sequence: CASSFSGEGYTF. The V call is TRBV5-6, the J call TRBJ1-2; maybe TRBD1 (6 bases). V lost 2 bases and J lost 8, with 10 bases in between. There are 12 residues in the CDR3. Germline loops: CDR1 SGHDT, CDR2 YYEEEE.

The table lists this clonotype with a few counts. The chain carries TRBV4-1 and TRBJ2-7; no clear D gene. This CDR3 region has 15 residues. Trimming stripped 0 bases from V and 1 base from J, with 10 bases between. Germline loops: CDR1 MGHRA, CDR2 YSYEKL. The CDR3 protein is CASSQEEGLSYEQYF. The DNA of the CDR3 is TGCGCCAGCAGCCAAGAGGAAGGGCTTTCCTACGAGCAGTACTTC.

The chain employs TRBV19 and TRBJ1-5, with D unclear. Trimming cost V 7 bases and J 2 bases, with 18 bases left between them. The CDR3 sequence is 16 residues long. The germline CDR1 and CDR2 sequences are LNHDA and SQIVND (reference sequence). CDR3 DNA sequence: TGTGCCAGTACCCTAGCGGGAGGGATCGGCAATCAGCCCCAGCATTTT. Its protein is CASTLAGGIGNQPQHF.

The table lists this clonotype with a few counts. The chain carries TRBV10-3 and TRBJ1-1, with no clear D. This CDR3 has 15 residues. Between the trimmed V and J ends, which lost 10 bases and 2 bases, there was a span of 20 bases. Germline values: CDR1 ENHRY, CDR2 SYGVKD. The CDR3 nucleotides read TGTGCCAGCGGACCGCACGGGCGGGGAAACACTGAAGCTTTCTTT. This sequence encodes CASGPHGRGNTEAFF.

This clonotype was detected many times. This chain joins TRBV7-8 and TRBJ2-6; TRBD1 agrees at 8 bases. V shed 7 bases, J shed 0 bases, and the junction held 14 bases outside the gene matches. Germline loops: CDR1 SGHVS, CDR2 FQNEAQ. The CDR3 runs to 19 residues. The CDR3 loop reads CASTSRGTGKISGANVLTF. The CDR3 coding sequence is TGTGCCAGCACCTCTAGAGGGACAGGAAAAATCTCTGGGGCCAACGTCCTGACTTTC.

The chain has TRBV4-3 and TRBJ2-5, with D possibly TRBD1 on 5 matching bases. Trimming shortened V by 0 bases and J by 2 bases, and 7 bases separated the two germline ends. Germline assignment: CDR1 LGHNA and CDR2 YSLEER. The CDR3 sequence is 14 residues long. The CDR3 DNA reads TGCGCCAGCAGCCAAGAACAGGCACAAGAGACCCAGTACTTC. Encoded protein: CASSQEQAQETQYF.

This clonotype was recorded a few times. The V and J genes are TRBV2 and TRBJ1-3; D is possibly TRBD1 (5 bases). The CDR3 contains 15 residues. Per germline, CDR1 SNHLY and CDR2 FYNNEI. Trimming left V 6 bases short and J 0 bases short, with 12 bases between. The CDR3 sequence is CASRGQGLSGNTIYF. The CDR3 DNA reads as TGTGCCAGCAGAGGCCAGGGCCTCTCTGGAAACACCATATATTTT. The variable domain in full, completed from reference TRBV2 and TRBJ1-3, reads EPEVTQTPSHQVTQMGQEVILRCVPISNHLYFYWYRQILGQKVEFLVSFYNNEISEKSEIFDDQFSVERPDGSNFTLKIRSTKLEDSAMYFCASRGQGLSGNTIYFGEGSWLTVV.

This clonotype was seen at least ten times. V usage is TRBV2 and J usage is TRBJ2-2; possibly TRBD2 for D (5 bases). This CDR3 spans 12 amino acids. With 6 bases removed from V and 6 bases from J, the gap between germline ends came to 8 bases. CDR1 and CDR2 from the germline V gene are SNHLY and FYNNEI. Here the CDR3 reads CASRSGAGELFF. The CDR3 nucleotides are TGTGCCAGCAGAAGCGGTGCCGGGGAGCTGTTTTTT.

The chain is built from TRBV7-2 and TRBJ2-7; no firm D call. The CDR3 runs to 14 residues. V lost 5 bases and J lost 1, with 12 bases in between. CDR1 is SGHTA and CDR2 is FQGNSA in the germline V gene. CDR3 sequence (DNA): TGTGCCAGCAGCGCCGGTGCCCATTCCTACGAGCAGTACTTC. This gives the protein CASSAGAHSYEQYF. Drawing the rest from reference TRBV7-2 and TRBJ2-7, the complete variable domain is GAGVSQSPSNKVTEKGKDVELRCDPISGHTALYWYRQSLGQGLEFLIYFQGNSAPDKSGLPSDRFSAERTGGSVSTLTIQRTQQEDSAVYLCASSAGAHSYEQYFGPGTRLTVT.

This clonotype was counted a few times. J is TRBJ1-5 and V is TRBV19; 8 bases line up with TRBD1. The CDR3 loop spans 18 amino acids. Germline CDR1 reads LNHDA; CDR2 reads SQIVND (reference sequence). Trimming removed 5 bases from V and 0 bases from J; junction bases left unmatched: 12. The CDR3 DNA follows: TGTGCCAGTAGTCTAAGGACAGGGTTGGGGTATAGCAATCAGCCCCAGCATTTT. This sequence encodes CASSLRTGLGYSNQPQHF.

This chain links TRBV5-1 with TRBJ1-1, with TRBD1 as a possible D gene (5 bases). V shed 0 bases and J shed 1 base, with 13 bases lying between them. Germline CDR1 SGHRS, CDR2 YFSETQ. The CDR3 contains 16 residues. CDR3 sequence (DNA): TGCGCCAGCAGCTTGGAGCCGGGGGGATGGAACACTGAAGCTTTCTTT. Its protein is CASSLEPGGWNTEAFF.

This clonotype appeared a few times. V usage is TRBV7-9 and J usage is TRBJ2-7; no definite D call. Germline lookup yields CDR1 SEHNR and CDR2 FQNEAQ (reference sequence). Trimming shortened V by 8 bases and J by 1 base, and 15 bases separated the two germline ends. CDR3 length equals 14 residues. DNA for the CDR3: TGTGCCAGCTCACGACCGACCCAATCCTACGAGCAGTACTTC. It translates to CASSRPTQSYEQYF.

There are a few counts of this clonotype. The rearrangement links TRBV19 to TRBJ2-2; no clear D. The CDR3 length is 15 residues. In germline, CDR1 is LNHDA, CDR2 SQIVND (reference sequence). The V and J ends lost 2 bases and 0 bases respectively, with 7 bases between them. CDR3 residues: CASSIFAANTGELFF. The CDR3 nucleotides are TGTGCCAGTAGTATATTTGCAGCGAACACCGGGGAGCTGTTTTTT.

This clonotype was counted between two and nine times. The rearrangement joins TRBV9 to TRBJ2-2; 11 nucleotides line up with TRBD2. Germline CDR1 and CDR2: SGDLS and YYNGEE. CDR3 length equals 17 residues. J was trimmed by 7 bases and V by 3 bases; bases with no gene match: 11. The CDR3 DNA reads TGTGCCAGCAGCGGGCGACTAGCGGGATGGGTTGACGGGGAGCTGTTTTTT. Translating gives CASSGRLAGWVDGELFF.

The chain recombines TRBV2 with TRBJ1-1, with 7 bases aligning to TRBD1. Losses at the gene ends were 1 base for V and 2 bases for J; bases not matched to a gene: 4. This CDR3 contains 15 residues. Germline CDR1 is SNHLY and CDR2 is FYNNEI. CDR3 in amino acids: CASSEGGGANTEAFF. The CDR3 DNA sequence: TGTGCCAGCAGTGAAGGAGGGGGCGCAAACACTGAAGCTTTCTTT. Full variable domain (rest looked up from reference TRBV2 and TRBJ1-1): EPEVTQTPSHQVTQMGQEVILRCVPISNHLYFYWYRQILGQKVEFLVSFYNNEISEKSEIFDDQFSVERPDGSNFTLKIRSTKLEDSAMYFCASSEGGGANTEAFFGQGTRLTVV.

The chain has TRBV24-1 and TRBJ1-5; possible D gene TRBD1, 6 bases. The germline V and J ends were trimmed by 4 bases and 11 bases, with 17 bases remaining between them. The CDR3 consists of 14 residues. Germline V gene lookup returns CDR1 KGHDR and CDR2 SFDVKD. DNA for the CDR3: TGTGCCACCAGTGACACGACAGGAGGGGAGACCCAGCATTTT. It encodes CATSDTTGGETQHF.

The chain is built from TRBV5-1 and TRBJ1-2; 7 bases agree with TRBD1. CDR3 length: 16 amino acids. The V gene's germline CDR1 is SGHRS and CDR2 YFSETQ. The junction had 13 bases not matched to a gene; V was cut back by 1 base and J by 7 bases. The DNA of the CDR3 is TGCGCCAGCAGCTTGTCCCCAGGGACAGTATACCTTGGCTACACCTTC. Protein product: CASSLSPGTVYLGYTF.

V usage is TRBV12-3 or TRBV12-4 and J usage is TRBJ1-2; tentative D call: TRBD1 (5 bases). The CDR3 consists of 15 residues. V was trimmed by 6 bases and J by 2 bases, leaving 16 bases between them. The CDR3 nucleotides read TGTGCCAGCAGGGCCGTTGACAGCCCCAACTATGGCTACACCTTC. Amino acid sequence: CASRAVDSPNYGYTF.